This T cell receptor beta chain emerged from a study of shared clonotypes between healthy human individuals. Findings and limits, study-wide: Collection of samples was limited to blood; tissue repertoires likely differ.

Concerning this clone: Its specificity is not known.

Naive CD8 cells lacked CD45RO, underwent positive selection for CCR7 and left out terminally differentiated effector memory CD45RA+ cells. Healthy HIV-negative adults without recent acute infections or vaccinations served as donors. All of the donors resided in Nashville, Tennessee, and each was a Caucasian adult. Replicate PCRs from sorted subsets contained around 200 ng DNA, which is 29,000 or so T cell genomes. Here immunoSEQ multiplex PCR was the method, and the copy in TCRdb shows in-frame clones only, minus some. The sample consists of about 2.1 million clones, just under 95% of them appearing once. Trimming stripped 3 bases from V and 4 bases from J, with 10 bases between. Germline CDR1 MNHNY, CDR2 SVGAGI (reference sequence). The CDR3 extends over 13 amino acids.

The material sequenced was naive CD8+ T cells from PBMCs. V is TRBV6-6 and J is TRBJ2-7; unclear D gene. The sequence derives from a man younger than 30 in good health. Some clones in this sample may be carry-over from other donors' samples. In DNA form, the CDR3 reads TGTGCCAGCAGTTATTTTCCCGTTTACGAGCAGTACTTC. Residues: CASSYFPVYEQYF.